This T cell receptor (beta chain) was captured in a study of molecular identifiers for immune sequencing clone quantification. This clonotype was found a few times. Its target is not known. Study outcomes and limitations: Jurkat TCR RNA spiked in from one cell reportedly remained identifiable amid some 950,000 naive cells.

TCRdb reprocessed the PCR reads via MiXCR and lists one record per CDR3 protein. The sample carries around 470,000 distinct CDR3 sequences, roughly a fifth recorded once. Per germline, CDR1 SGHAT and CDR2 FQNNGV. CDR3 length equals 14 residues. V was cut by 0 bases and J by 5 bases, with 10 bases left in between. Sequencing was done on a sample of naive CD8+ T cells from blood, with Jurkat cell RNA spiked in. Documented subset: FACS-sorted CD8+CD4-CCR7+CD45RA+ naive T cells. The chain couples TRBV11-2 to TRBJ2-5; the D is unclear. The source is a human donor in good health. Some libraries in this study had Jurkat cell RNA spiked in. CDR3 sequence (DNA): TGTGCCAGCAGCTTAGATCCCGTAGGGGAGACCCAGTACTTC. Its translation: CASSLDPVGETQYF.